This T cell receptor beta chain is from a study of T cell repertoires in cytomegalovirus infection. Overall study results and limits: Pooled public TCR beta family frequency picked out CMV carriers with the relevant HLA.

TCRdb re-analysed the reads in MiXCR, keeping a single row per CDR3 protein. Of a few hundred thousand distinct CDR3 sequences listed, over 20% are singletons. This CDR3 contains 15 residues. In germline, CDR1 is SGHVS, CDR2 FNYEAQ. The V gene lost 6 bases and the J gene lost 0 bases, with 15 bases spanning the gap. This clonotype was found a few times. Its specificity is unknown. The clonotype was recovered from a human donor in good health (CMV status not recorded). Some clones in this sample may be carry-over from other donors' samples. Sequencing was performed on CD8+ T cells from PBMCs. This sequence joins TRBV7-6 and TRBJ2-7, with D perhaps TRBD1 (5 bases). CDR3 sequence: CASRPIKGVSYEQYF. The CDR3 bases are TGTGCCAGCAGACCCATCAAAGGGGTCTCCTACGAGCAGTACTTC.